Detailed here is one T cell receptor beta chain. Between the trimmed V and J ends, which lost 6 bases and 3 bases, there was a span of 15 bases. The CDR3 length is 14 residues. Per germline, CDR1 MNHEY and CDR2 SMNVEV (reference sequence). The record originates from a study of blood T cell repertoires in COVID-19. On the study more broadly: Sources were T cells, B-cell-depleted T cells, or PBMCs; the material itself was cDNA or gDNA.

Authors' analysis steps: Cell counts per sample came from amplifying reference gene primers. Produced via immunoSEQ multiplex PCR; TCRdb's table is partial and in-frame only. The V and J calls and the clone size are those of that table, but D and trimming were determined from the DNA. The table has about 140,000 clones, roughly 84% seen once. The chain recombines TRBV27 with TRBJ2-7, with a tentative D call TRBD1 (6 bases). The sequence derives from a man younger than 40 with COVID-19, enrolled during active disease. Sample: peripheral blood. CDR3 in amino acids: CASSPGHAVYEQYF. Here the CDR3 DNA reads TGTGCCAGCAGCCCGGGACACGCGGTCTACGAGCAGTACTTC.